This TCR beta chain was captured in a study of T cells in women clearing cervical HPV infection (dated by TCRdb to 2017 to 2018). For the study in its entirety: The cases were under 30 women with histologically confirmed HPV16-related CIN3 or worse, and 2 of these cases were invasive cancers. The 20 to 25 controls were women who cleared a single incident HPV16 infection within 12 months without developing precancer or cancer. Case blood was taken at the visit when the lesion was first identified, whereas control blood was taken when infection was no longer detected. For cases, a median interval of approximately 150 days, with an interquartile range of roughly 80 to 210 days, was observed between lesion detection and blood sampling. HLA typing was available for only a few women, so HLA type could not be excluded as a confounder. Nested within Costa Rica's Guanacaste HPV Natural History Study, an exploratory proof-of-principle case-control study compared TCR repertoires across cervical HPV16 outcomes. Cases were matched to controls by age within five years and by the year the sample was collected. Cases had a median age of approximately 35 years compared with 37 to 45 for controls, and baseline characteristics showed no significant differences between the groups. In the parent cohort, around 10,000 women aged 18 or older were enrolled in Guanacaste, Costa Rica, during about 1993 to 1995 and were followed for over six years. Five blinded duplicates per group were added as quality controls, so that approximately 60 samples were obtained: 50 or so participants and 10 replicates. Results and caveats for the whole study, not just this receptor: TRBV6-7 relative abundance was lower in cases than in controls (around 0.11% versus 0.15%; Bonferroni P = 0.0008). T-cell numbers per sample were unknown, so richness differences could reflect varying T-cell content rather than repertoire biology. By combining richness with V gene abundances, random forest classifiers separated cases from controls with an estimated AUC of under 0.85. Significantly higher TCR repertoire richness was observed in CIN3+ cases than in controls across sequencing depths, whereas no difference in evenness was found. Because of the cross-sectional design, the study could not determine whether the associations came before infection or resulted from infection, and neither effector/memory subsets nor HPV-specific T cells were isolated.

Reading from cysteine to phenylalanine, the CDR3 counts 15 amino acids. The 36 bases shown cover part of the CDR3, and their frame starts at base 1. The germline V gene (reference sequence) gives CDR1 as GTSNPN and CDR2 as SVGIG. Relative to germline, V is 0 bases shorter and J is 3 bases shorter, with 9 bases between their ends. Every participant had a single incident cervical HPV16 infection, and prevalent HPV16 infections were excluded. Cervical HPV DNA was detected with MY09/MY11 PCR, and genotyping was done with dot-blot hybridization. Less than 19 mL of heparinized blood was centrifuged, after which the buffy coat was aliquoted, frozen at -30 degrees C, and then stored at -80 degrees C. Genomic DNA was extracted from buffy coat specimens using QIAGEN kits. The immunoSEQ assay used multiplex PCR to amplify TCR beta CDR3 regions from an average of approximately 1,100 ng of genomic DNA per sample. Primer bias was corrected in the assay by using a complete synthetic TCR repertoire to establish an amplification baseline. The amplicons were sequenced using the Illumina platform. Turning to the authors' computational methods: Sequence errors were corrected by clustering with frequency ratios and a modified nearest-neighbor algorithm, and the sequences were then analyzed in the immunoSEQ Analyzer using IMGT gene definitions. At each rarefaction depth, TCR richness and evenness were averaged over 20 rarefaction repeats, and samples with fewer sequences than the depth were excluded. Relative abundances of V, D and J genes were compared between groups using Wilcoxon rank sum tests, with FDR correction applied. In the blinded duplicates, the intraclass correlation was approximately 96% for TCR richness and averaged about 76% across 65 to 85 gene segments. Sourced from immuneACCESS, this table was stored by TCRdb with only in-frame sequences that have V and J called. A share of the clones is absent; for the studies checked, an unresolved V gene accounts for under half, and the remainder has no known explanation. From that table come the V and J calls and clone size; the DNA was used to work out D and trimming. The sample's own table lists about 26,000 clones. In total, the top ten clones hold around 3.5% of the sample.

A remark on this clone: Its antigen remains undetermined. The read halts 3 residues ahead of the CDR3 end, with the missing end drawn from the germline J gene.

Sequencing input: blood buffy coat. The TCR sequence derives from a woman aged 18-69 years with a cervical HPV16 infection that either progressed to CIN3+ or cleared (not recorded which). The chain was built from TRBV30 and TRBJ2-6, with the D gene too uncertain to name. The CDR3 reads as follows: CAWSVGVGGANVLTF. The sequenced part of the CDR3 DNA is TGTGCCTGGAGTGTGGGCGTCGGTGGGGCCAACGTC.